A single T cell receptor beta chain is shown here with its context. This clone was counted a single time. The specificity of this receptor is unknown. No much larger clone exists at a distance of one base, and base qualities are not known. The entry originates in a study of OX40 agonist ivuxolimab in advanced cancers. Context from the whole study: Ivuxolimab was a fully human IgG2 agonistic monoclonal antibody targeting the costimulatory receptor OX40 (CD134). Partial responses occurred in three dose-escalation patients: two with cutaneous melanoma and one with hepatocellular carcinoma. Patients were allowed to have had prior anti-PD-1, anti-PD-L1 or anti-CTLA-4 therapy, and 40% of the dose-escalation patients had been treated with checkpoint inhibitors. In the dose-escalation cohort, about four fifths of patients were male, and the mean age was 60 years with a range of 23 to 79. Intravenous ivuxolimab was administered to patients every 2 weeks at six dose levels: 0.01, 0.1, 0.3, 1.5, 3 and 10 mg/kg. Of the approximately 50 dose-escalation patients, hepatocellular carcinoma was present in roughly 19, melanoma in roughly 15, renal cell carcinoma in 9 and head and neck cancer in 9. Peripheral TCRbeta sequencing aimed to test whether ivuxolimab altered TCR sequence diversity and caused clonal T-cell expansion. The paper reports the monotherapy dose-escalation portion (N = 52 patients) of the phase I ivuxolimab trial.

What the work shows at the level of the full study, not this receptor alone: At doses from 0.1 to 3.0 mg/kg, clonal expansion was seen in both CD4+ and CD8+ blood T cells between baseline and week 6. In the 0.1-3.0 mg/kg groups, partial responders had among the lowest normalized peripheral clonal expansion, particularly in CD8+ T cells. Low levels of normalized T-cell clonal expansion were also seen in some nonresponding patients. Antigen specificity was not determined for the clonally expanded peripheral T cells. On average, CD8+ T cells showed more expanded clones than CD4+ T cells after ivuxolimab.

Genomic DNA was isolated from the sorted cells so that the TCRbeta CDR3 region could be sequenced. TCRbeta CDR3 regions were sequenced using the immunoSEQ Assay. In TCRdb, the immuneACCESS table is reduced to in-frame sequences with V and J assigned. These tables do not hold every clone; where another copy was compared, an unresolved V gene accounts for under half, and the others remain unexplained. For this sample there are about 78,000 clones; approximately 81% appear just once. Of the sample, roughly 2% falls within the top ten clones. The trial excluded patients who had a history of autoimmune disease or who were on systemic immunosuppression. In every dose cohort, peripheral blood was drawn for TCR sequencing at baseline, cycle 4 day 1, and cycle 7 day 1. The samples were taken from a phase I, first-in-human, multicenter, open-label dose-escalation trial of ivuxolimab. Adults with locally advanced or metastatic melanoma, renal cell carcinoma, hepatocellular carcinoma or head and neck squamous cell carcinoma were enrolled in the trial. CD4+ and CD8+ T cells were sorted separately from peripheral blood before TCR sequencing.

Sequencing used CD4+ or CD8+ T cells sorted from blood, obtained in a trial of the OX40 agonist ivuxolimab. The clonotype was recovered from an adult with an advanced solid tumor such as melanoma, head and neck, liver or kidney cancer.

The DNA sequence is given as TGTGCCAGCAGTCTACTAAAACCCGGGACAGGGGGTAAAACCGGGGAGCTGTTTTTT. Its translation reads: CASSLLKPGTGGKTGELFF. The chain is encoded by TRBV27 joined to TRBJ2-2; 11 bases in between match TRBD1. Trimming takes 5 bases off V and 5 bases off J; junction bases not matched to a gene: 16. CDR1 and CDR2 are read off the germline V gene (reference sequence) as MNHEY and SMNVEV. The CDR3 runs 19 residues from the cysteine to the phenylalanine. CDR3 DNA only is kept here, 57 bases in frame from base 1.